This T cell receptor beta chain emerged from a study of early T cells in non-severe SARS-CoV-2 infection. Study background: Chains stayed unpaired after sequencing of bulk RNA from unsorted whole blood. General observations from the study: Missing private and CD4 specificities, VDJdb matching favored anti-spike CD8 responses.

Tagging with unique molecular identifiers was applied to individual cDNA molecules. TCRdb independently ran MiXCR on the 5' RACE reads; one entry per CDR3 protein. Counted here are fewer than 60,000 distinct CDR3 sequences, about 11% occurring once; the ten biggest clones make up 8.5% to 10%. This clonotype has just a few counts. Its antigen remains unknown. The receptor comes from an adult who was a healthcare worker with PCR-confirmed SARS-CoV-2 infection or an uninfected control (not recorded which). The sample consisted of whole blood.

The CDR3 DNA reads TGTGCCAGTAGTATAGATCTATGGGGCGGGCAGTTCTTC. Its protein is CASSIDLWGGQFF. The gene calls are TRBV19 and TRBJ2-1; maybe TRBD1 (5 bases). Germline V gene sequence: CDR1 LNHDA, CDR2 SQIVND (reference sequence). V was cut by 0 bases and J by 12 bases, with 12 bases left in between. The CDR3 length is 13 residues.